The entry below gives a single TCR beta chain sequence along with its context. This clone has at least ten counts. The antigen it binds to is not known. No much larger clonotype is one base removed from it; base qualities were not supplied. Other nucleotide sequences in the sample specify the same CDR3. No patient had received any treatment before thyroid surgery. The study retrospectively analysed patient clinical samples collected from about 2012 to 2018 using T-cell receptor beta sequencing. The sample is drawn from a study of metastatic and nonmetastatic thyroid tumors (dated by TCRdb to the early 2020s). At the level of the whole study: Repertoires from peripheral blood and from tumor or nodule tissue samples of malignant and benign thyroid patients were compared.

Receptors were amplified or captured by PCR. TCRdb shows the sequencer as Illumina HiSeq 4000. High-throughput sequencing was used to profile the TCR beta-chain CDR3 region of every patient. For the original study's pipeline: Drawing on CDR3 differences between clinicopathological groups, the researchers built a classifier meant to tell apart patients with distant-metastatic papillary thyroid cancer. Repertoire diversity was assessed with the Shannon index, and tumor-blood repertoire similarity with the Morisita-Horn index. Through fastp at Q25 and MiXCR, TCRdb rebuilt clones from the public reads, retaining in-frame beta chains. The V and J calls were not made by the authors but by TCRdb's processing. Present in this sample are tens of thousands of clones, approximately 13% of which were seen just once. The ten most abundant clones make up about 10% of the sample. From its cysteine to its phenylalanine, the CDR3 spans 13 amino acids. Only the CDR3 portion is preserved as DNA: 39 bases, with reading frame beginning at the first base. CDR1 and CDR2 are drawn from the germline V gene: SNHLY, FYNNEI. Relative to germline, V is 9 bases shorter and J is 3 bases shorter, with 14 bases between their ends.

The study at large found these results: TCR beta diversity was reported as significantly higher in malignant tumors than in benign nodules, in both blood and tumor samples.

The chain was built from TRBV2 and TRBJ1-1; a tentative D call is TRBD1 (6 bases match). Source material: tumor tissue. The source is a female donor with papillary thyroid cancer or a benign thyroid nodule (not recorded which). Some clones in this sample may be carry-over from other donors' samples. The nucleotide sequence reads TGTGCCAGGACAGGCGGGGGTTACACTGAAGCTTTCTTT. It is translated as CARTGGGYTEAFF.